One T cell receptor beta chain is described in this entry. Under the authors' procedure: Scientists estimated how many nucleated cells there were by amplifying reference gene primers. Sequenced by immunoSEQ multiplex PCR; TCRdb stores in-frame clones only, minus some. The V and J calls and clone size come from that table; D and trimming were worked out from the DNA. The sample yields about 170,000 clones, about 80% seen once. The sample comes from a study of blood T cell repertoires in COVID-19. About the study: Material from acute and convalescent COVID-19 was sourced from the United States, Italy and Spain.

The receptor comes from a woman of 80 years or more with acute or convalescent COVID-19. Sequencing was done on a sample of peripheral blood.

The DNA for the CDR3 is TGTGCCAGCAGCCAAGAGGGACAGGGGAGCTATGGCTACACCTTC. Translation gives CASSQEGQGSYGYTF. This chain links TRBV3-1 (or the pseudogene TRBV3-2) with TRBJ1-2, with TRBD1 matching 10 bases. The V gene end was trimmed by 0 bases and the J gene end by 4 bases; junction bases not matched to a gene: 2. The CDR3 spans 15 residues. The V gene's germline CDR1 is LGHDT and CDR2 YNNKEL (reference sequence).